The rows below give T cell receptor beta chains drawn from one sample of a study of blood T cell repertoires in COVID-19. The assay was immunoSEQ multiplex PCR, and TCRdb's table has in-frame clones only and misses some. The data hold roughly 280,000 clones, with around four fifths observed a single time. Input material: peripheral blood. The receptors shown here come from a man aged 55 to 69 with acute or convalescent COVID-19. The CDR3 runs from the conserved cysteine through the conserved F or W. A D gene is named only where the DNA matches it firmly. Clone size, where shown, is once, few, many, or a class for clones that have expanded.

v_gene,abundance,j_gene,d_gene,CDR3aa,CDR3nt
TRBV2,once,TRBJ1-1,-,CASSEQVNTEAFF,TGTGCCAGCAGTGAACAGGTGAACACTGAAGCTTTCTTT
TRBV6-1,-,TRBJ2-1,TRBD2,CASSDGRGTYNEQFF,TGTGCCAGCAGTGATGGGCGGGGGACTTACAATGAGCAGTTCTTC
TRBV19,-,TRBJ1-6,TRBD1,CASSSGDSSFYNSPLHF,TGTGCCAGCTCGTCCGGGGACAGTAGTTTCTATAATTCACCCCTCCACTTT
TRBV7-9,-,TRBJ2-2,-,CASSLAIEAGELFF,TGTGCCAGCAGCTTAGCCATCGAGGCCGGGGAGCTGTTTTTT
TRBV14,-,TRBJ2-7,-,CASSQGSPKESYEQYF,TGTGCCAGCAGCCAAGGTAGCCCTAAGGAGTCCTACGAGCAGTACTTC
TRBV10-2,-,TRBJ1-6,-,CASRDSTNSPLHF,TGCGCCAGCAGGGACAGCACTAATTCACCCCTCCACTTT
TRBV28,-,TRBJ1-6,TRBD1,CASLSGTDNSPLHF,TGTGCCAGCCTCTCCGGGACAGATAATTCACCCCTCCACTTT
TRBV2,-,TRBJ1-4,-,CASSPVLGASNEKLFF,TGTGCCAGCAGTCCCGTGCTTGGGGCCTCTAATGAAAAACTGTTTTTT
TRBV9,-,TRBJ2-3,TRBD2,CASSVELADSTDTQYF,TGTGCCAGCAGCGTAGAACTAGCGGACAGCACAGATACGCAGTATTTT
TRBV7-2,-,TRBJ1-4,TRBD1,CASSLVFGTGGEKLFF,TGTGCCAGCAGCTTAGTGTTCGGGACAGGGGGCGAAAAACTGTTTTTT
TRBV18,-,TRBJ2-7,-,CASASSDEQYF,TGTGCCAGCGCCTCGAGTGACGAGCAGTACTTC
TRBV11-2,-,TRBJ1-2,-,CASSQGTELGGYTF,TGTGCCAGCAGCCAGGGGACCGAGTTAGGTGGCTACACCTTC
TRBV5-1,once,TRBJ2-1,TRBD1,CASSGGQTVNEQFF,TGCGCCAGCAGCGGGGGACAGACAGTCAATGAGCAGTTCTTC
TRBV27,-,TRBJ1-2,-,CASSDRQELYGYTF,TGTGCCAGCAGCGACCGCCAGGAACTCTATGGCTACACCTTC
TRBV28,-,TRBJ1-2,-,CASSLFGGFGYTF,TGTGCCAGCAGTTTATTCGGGGGATTTGGCTACACCTTC
TRBV20-1,-,TRBJ2-7,-,CSASLPGQPYEQYF,TGCAGTGCTAGTTTACCGGGACAACCCTACGAGCAGTACTTC